These 7 T cell receptor beta chains were sequenced from one sample in a study of T cell responses to AZD1222 COVID-19 vaccine. Data came from immunoSEQ multiplex PCR; TCRdb stores just in-frame clones and leaves some out. Of some 150,000 clones in the sample, approximately 87% are singletons; the top ten hold roughly 4.3%. Sequencing was performed on peripheral blood, taken 28 days after the second AZD1222 dose. The receptors originated from an adult who received the AZD1222 COVID-19 vaccine.

Here the CDR3 reads CASSALQYEAFF. CDR3 bases: TGTGCCAGCAGCGCGTTGCAGTATGAAGCTTTCTTT. J is TRBJ1-1 and V is TRBV2; D is unresolved. V shed 6 bases and J shed 7 bases, with 12 bases lying between them. This CDR3 contains 12 residues. Germline-derived CDR1 and CDR2 are SNHLY and FYNNEI. The full variable domain, completed using reference TRBV2 and TRBJ1-1, is EPEVTQTPSHQVTQMGQEVILRCVPISNHLYFYWYRQILGQKVEFLVSFYNNEISEKSEIFDDQFSVERPDGSNFTLKIRSTKLEDSAMYFCASSALQYEAFFGQGTRLTVV.

The chain carries TRBV9 and TRBJ1-1, with D perhaps TRBD1 (5 bases). Germline assignment: CDR1 SGDLS and CDR2 YYNGEE. The V and J ends lost 4 bases and 1 base respectively, with 14 bases between them. CDR3 length equals 15 residues. This CDR3 is CASSPGGAGNTEAFF. The CDR3 DNA reads TGTGCCAGCAGCCCGGGTGGGGCCGGGAACACTGAAGCTTTCTTT.

The gene calls are TRBV3-1 (or the pseudogene TRBV3-2) and TRBJ1-2; possibly TRBD1 for D (5 bases). Trimming took 3 bases from V and 8 from J, leaving 16 bases between them. In germline, CDR1 is LGHDT, CDR2 YNNKEL (reference sequence). The CDR3 extends over 14 amino acids. Here the CDR3 DNA reads TGTGCCAGCAGCCATTTGGGGGATCGGAAAGGCTACACCTTC. It codes for CASSHLGDRKGYTF.

The chain couples TRBV7-2 to TRBJ2-3; tentatively, D is TRBD2 (6 bases). V lost 6 bases and J lost 5, with 12 bases in between. The CDR3 spans 13 residues. Germline V CDR1 and CDR2: SGHTA, FQGNSA. The DNA for the CDR3 is TGTGCCAGCAGTTTCTCGGAGGGAGATACGCAGTATTTT. This encodes CASSFSEGDTQYF.

The chain has TRBV29-1 and TRBJ2-1; TRBD1 matches at 7 bases. CDR3 length: 13 residues. V lost 7 bases and J lost 4; bases outside the gene matches: 7. Germline V lookup: CDR1 SQVTM, CDR2 ANQGSEA. The CDR3 sequence is CSARQGAYNEQFF. Written as DNA, the CDR3 is TGCAGCGCTAGACAGGGTGCATACAATGAGCAGTTCTTC.

DNA for the CDR3: TGCAGTGCTAGTCGGGATCAGCCCCAGCATTTT. This encodes CSASRDQPQHF. V usage is TRBV20-1 and J usage is TRBJ1-5; no clear D. This CDR3 spans 11 amino acids. Germline V gene sequence: CDR1 DFQATT, CDR2 SNEGSKA (reference sequence). V lost 3 bases to trimming and J lost 5 bases, with 5 bases between them.

The V gene is TRBV6-6, the J gene TRBJ1-1; D is ambiguous. Germline CDR1 and CDR2: MNHNY and SVGAGI (reference sequence). The CDR3 consists of 12 residues. The V gene lost 8 bases and the J gene lost 1 base, with 8 bases spanning the gap. CDR3 loop: CASRAGNTEAFF. CDR3 DNA: TGTGCCAGCCGGGCGGGGAACACTGAAGCTTTCTTT.